The 20 T cell receptor beta chains below were found in one sample sequenced in a study of beta chain features in type 1 diabetes. Expressed TCRB transcripts were sequenced because the entire RNA isolate underwent reverse transcription. The data were produced by immunoSEQ multiplex PCR, yet TCRdb's version contains in-frame clones alone and is incomplete. The sample holds 200,000 to 250,000 clones, roughly two thirds seen once. The sequencing input was naive CD4+ T cells from blood. These receptors were taken from a man younger than 45 in good health.

J is TRBJ2-6 and V is TRBV9; TRBD2 is a possible D gene (6 bases). Germline CDR1 and CDR2: SGDLS and YYNGEE. Trimming took off 0 bases at V and 7 bases at J, with 8 bases between the two ends. The CDR3 is made up of 14 amino acids. The CDR3 is CASSVVGGANVLTF. In DNA, the CDR3 is TGTGCCAGCAGCGTAGTGGGGGGAGCCAACGTCCTGACTTTC.

The V and J genes are TRBV10-2 and TRBJ1-2; D gene uncertain. Trimming left V 3 bases short and J 4 bases short, with 15 bases between. The CDR3 runs to 15 residues. Per germline, CDR1 WSHSY and CDR2 SAAADI. The chain's CDR3 is CASSESPSAGYGYTF. The CDR3 DNA is TGCGCCAGCAGTGAATCCCCTTCGGCAGGCTATGGCTACACCTTC.

The chain employs TRBV7-9 and TRBJ2-5, with unresolved D. The V gene's germline CDR1 is SEHNR and CDR2 FQNEAQ (reference sequence). V was trimmed by 1 base and J by 2 bases, leaving 5 bases between them. CDR3 size: 13 residues. CDR3 sequence reads: CASSLVAQETQYF. The CDR3, as DNA: TGTGCCAGCAGCTTAGTCGCTCAAGAGACCCAGTACTTC.

Remarks on this clone: Distinct nucleotide sequences in the sample also encode this CDR3. The gene calls are TRBV30 and TRBJ2-1; D is uncertain. The CDR3 is made up of 11 amino acids. Germline V gives CDR1 GTSNPN, CDR2 SVGIG (reference sequence). The germline V and J ends were trimmed by 2 bases and 4 bases, with 3 bases remaining between them. For the CDR3, the DNA is TGTGCCTGGAGTACATACAATGAGCAGTTCTTC. Its translation is CAWSTYNEQFF.

V is TRBV7-2 and J is TRBJ2-4; 8 bases map to TRBD1. Germline V gene lookup returns CDR1 SGHTA and CDR2 FQGNSA. This CDR3 has 13 amino acids. After removal of 5 bases from V and 7 bases from J, the junction contained 4 bases not matched to a gene. The CDR3 nucleotides read TGTGCCAGCAGCACCCGGACAGGGAACATTCAGTACTTC. The encoded protein is CASSTRTGNIQYF.

This chain links TRBV11-3 with TRBJ2-5; the match to TRBD1 covers 11 bases. CDR1 and CDR2 from the germline V gene are SGHNT and YENEEA. The CDR3 is 15 amino acids. V trimming: 5 bases; J trimming: 1 base; junction bases outside the gene matches: 3. The DNA of the CDR3 is TGTGCCAGCAGCACCGGGACAGGGGGCCAAGAGACCCAGTACTTC. Translation gives CASSTGTGGQETQYF. Full variable domain (remainder filled in from reference TRBV11-3 and TRBJ2-5): EAGVVQSPRYKIIEKKQPVAFWCNPISGHNTLYWYLQNLGQGPELLIRYENEEAVDDSQLPKDRFSAERLKGVDSTLKIQPAELGDSAVYLCASSTGTGGQETQYFGPGTRLLVL.

J is TRBJ2-3 and V is TRBV9; no firm D call. Trimming removed 0 bases from V and 3 bases from J, with 11 bases in between. Germline CDR1 reads SGDLS; CDR2 reads YYNGEE. This CDR3 region has 15 residues. The CDR3 is CASSVDGRITDTQYF. The DNA for the CDR3 is TGTGCCAGCAGCGTAGACGGACGAATAACAGATACGCAGTATTTT.

This clone was counted a few times. This chain uses TRBV29-1 with TRBJ2-1; no clear D gene. The CDR3 runs to 16 residues. Germline values: CDR1 SQVTM, CDR2 ANQGSEA. V lost 7 bases and J 2 bases, leaving 21 bases between the germline ends. The CDR3 nucleotides read TGCAGCGCTAAACCTACTCTTTTTGGGGCCTACAATGAGCAGTTCTTC. Encoded protein: CSAKPTLFGAYNEQFF.

This clone was seen a handful of times. Other DNA sequences in this sample translate to the same CDR3. This chain uses TRBV7-2 with TRBJ2-7; 7 bases agree with TRBD2. The length of the CDR3 is 14 residues. Germline values: CDR1 SGHTA, CDR2 FQGNSA. The V segment lost 1 base and the J segment 2 bases; nucleotides outside the gene matches: 2. CDR3 in amino acids: CASSLGLAAYEQYF. Written as DNA, the CDR3 is TGTGCCAGCAGCTTAGGACTAGCAGCCTACGAGCAGTACTTC.

The V and J genes are TRBV5-6 and TRBJ2-1, with D perhaps matching TRBD2 (6 bases). The CDR3 length is 15 residues. The V and J ends lost 1 base and 6 bases respectively, with 14 bases between them. Germline V gene lookup returns CDR1 SGHDT and CDR2 YYEEEE. The CDR3 here is CASSLPGVFPNEQFF. CDR3 bases: TGTGCCAGCAGCTTGCCGGGAGTGTTCCCCAATGAGCAGTTCTTC. The full variable domain, in which reference TRBV5-6 and TRBJ2-1 provide the parts outside the CDR3, is DAGVTQSPTHLIKTRGQQVTLRCSPKSGHDTVSWYQQALGQGPQFIFQYYEEEERQRGNFPDRFSGHQFPNYSSELNVNALLLGDSALYLCASSLPGVFPNEQFFGPGTRLTVL.

There are a few counts of this clone. This chain joins TRBV29-1 and TRBJ2-6; no firm D call. V was clipped by 5 bases and J by 0 bases, with 8 bases between them. Germline V gives CDR1 SQVTM, CDR2 ANQGSEA. This CDR3 comprises 14 residues. The CDR3 bases are TGCAGCGTTACCTACAACTCTGGGGCCAACGTCCTGACTTTC. Translation: CSVTYNSGANVLTF.

The genes are TRBV27 and TRBJ2-2, with D unclear. Trimming cost V 1 base and J 2 bases, with 2 bases left between them. The CDR3 covers 13 residues. The germline V gene has CDR1 MNHEY and CDR2 SMNVEV (reference sequence). The CDR3 nucleotides read TGTGCCAGCAGTTTATTCAACACCGGGGAGCTGTTTTTT. Translated, it gives CASSLFNTGELFF.

This chain connects TRBV29-1 to TRBJ2-3, with D tentatively TRBD2 (6 bases). CDR3 length equals 13 residues. Trimming took off 0 bases at V and 9 bases at J, with 13 bases between the two ends. Germline V gene sequence: CDR1 SQVTM, CDR2 ANQGSEA. The CDR3, as DNA: TGCAGCGTTGAAGATCTACGGGGGAAAACGCAGTATTTT. It is translated as CSVEDLRGKTQYF.

The chain is built from TRBV2 and TRBJ2-1; 7 bases line up with TRBD2. Germline trimming cut 5 bases from V and 7 bases from J; bases unmatched to any gene: 14. The CDR3 has 16 amino acids. Germline V lookup: CDR1 SNHLY, CDR2 FYNNEI. CDR3 protein: CASSKSGAGVKNEQFF. CDR3 coding DNA: TGTGCCAGCAGTAAGAGCGGCGCGGGAGTGAAAAATGAGCAGTTCTTC.

The J gene is TRBJ2-1, the V gene TRBV6-5; a weak D match, TRBD1 (6 bases). The CDR3 length is 13 residues. Germline V lookup: CDR1 MNHEY, CDR2 SVGAGI. Deletions cut 1 base from V and 10 bases from J, with 11 bases between. The CDR3 here is CASSYLQGGEQFF. The DNA of the CDR3 is TGTGCCAGCAGTTACTTACAGGGCGGGGAGCAGTTCTTC.

V is TRBV30 and J is TRBJ1-2; TRBD1 agrees at 10 bases. J was trimmed by 8 bases and V by 3 bases; bases with no gene match: 3. CDR1 and CDR2 (germline): GTSNPN, SVGIG (reference sequence). The CDR3 extends over 12 amino acids. CDR3 sequence: CAWRDRGRGYTF. The DNA of the CDR3 is TGTGCCTGGAGAGACAGGGGGCGAGGCTACACCTTC.

A few counts support this clone. Other DNA sequences in the sample encode the same CDR3. The gene calls are TRBV30 and TRBJ2-7; unclear D gene. Between the trimmed V and J ends, which lost 3 bases and 4 bases, there was a span of 13 bases. The CDR3 has 13 residues. Germline CDR1 GTSNPN, CDR2 SVGIG (reference sequence). CDR3 coding DNA: TGTGCCTGGAGCCCCCGAGCAGGTTACGAGCAGTACTTC. Its protein product is CAWSPRAGYEQYF.

This clone has just a few counts. The chain employs TRBV25-1 and TRBJ2-7; D possibly uses TRBD1 or TRBD2 (5 bases each). Germline V gene lookup returns CDR1 MGHDK and CDR2 SYGVNS. V dropped 6 bases and J dropped 7 bases, with 19 bases sitting between them. This CDR3 comprises 14 residues. Here the CDR3 reads CASREVGPYGEQYF. DNA for the CDR3: TGTGCCAGCAGGGAGGTGGGACCCTATGGAGAGCAGTACTTC.

A few counts support this clone. The V and J genes are TRBV12-5 and TRBJ2-3, with D perhaps matching TRBD2 (5 bases). The V end was cut by 5 bases, the J end by 0 bases, with 9 bases between. Germline loops: CDR1 LGHNT, CDR2 FRNRAP. The CDR3 runs to 14 residues. The CDR3: CASGAGTSTDTQYF. The CDR3 DNA reads TGTGCTAGTGGTGCGGGTACTAGCACAGATACGCAGTATTTT.

The V and J genes are TRBV30 and TRBJ2-7; D gene ambiguous. The CDR3 consists of 12 residues. Deletions cut 3 bases from V and 2 bases from J, with 8 bases between. CDR1 is GTSNPN, CDR2 SVGIG, per germline (reference sequence). In DNA form, the CDR3 reads TGTGCCTGGAGAGGGTCCACCTACGAGCAGTACTTC. Translated, it gives CAWRGSTYEQYF.